This T cell receptor beta chain originates from a study of blood T cell repertoires in COVID-19. Study-level background: PBMCs, B-cell-depleted T cells, or T cells were the source of the cDNA or gDNA that made up the material.

The data were produced by immunoSEQ multiplex PCR, yet TCRdb's version contains in-frame clones alone and is incomplete. The sample consists of approximately 170,000 clones, approximately 90% of them appearing once. J gave up 1 base and V 6 bases, and 3 bases lay outside the gene matches. The CDR3 runs to 14 residues. CDR1 is ENHRY, CDR2 SYGVKD, per germline. The clonotype originates from a woman of 80 years or more in a cohort sampled during active or convalescent COVID-19. The genes are TRBV10-3 and TRBJ1-1; TRBD1 aligns across 9 bases. Sequenced material: peripheral blood. The CDR3 region is CAISQQGANTEAFF. The CDR3 region has the DNA TGTGCCATCAGCCAACAGGGGGCGAACACTGAAGCTTTCTTT.